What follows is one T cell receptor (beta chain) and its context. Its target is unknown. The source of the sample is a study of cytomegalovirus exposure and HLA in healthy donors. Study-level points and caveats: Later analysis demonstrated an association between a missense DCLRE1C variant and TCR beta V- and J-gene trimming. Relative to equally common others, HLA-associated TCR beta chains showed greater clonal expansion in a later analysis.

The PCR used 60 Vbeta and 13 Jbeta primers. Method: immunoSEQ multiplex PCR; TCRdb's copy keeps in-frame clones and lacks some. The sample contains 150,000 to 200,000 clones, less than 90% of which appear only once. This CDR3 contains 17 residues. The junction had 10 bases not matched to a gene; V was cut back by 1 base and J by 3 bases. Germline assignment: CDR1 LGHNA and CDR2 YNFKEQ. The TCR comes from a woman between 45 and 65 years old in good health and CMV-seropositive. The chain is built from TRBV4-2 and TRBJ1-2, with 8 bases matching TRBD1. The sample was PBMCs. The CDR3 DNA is TGTGCCAGCAGCCAAGGGGGTCAGACAGGGGTGGACTATGGCTACACCTTC. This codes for CASSQGGQTGVDYGYTF.